These 9 T cell receptor beta chains were sequenced from one sample in a study of regulatory T cells in long-lasting Graves disease. TCR beta libraries were built with iRepertoire HTBI primers and Arm-PCR of CDR3 regions. TCRdb reanalysed the multiplex PCR reads using MiXCR and keeps one entry per CDR3 protein. The table includes 350,000 to 550,000 distinct CDR3 sequences, more than 13% detected once. Stated time point: newly diagnosed GD, antithyroid drugs for less than 3 months. PBMC RNA served as the TCR library source. This sample was shared with a second study, whose subject was T cells in Graves' hyperthyroidism and ophthalmopathy.

The sequencing used peripheral blood mononuclear cells (PBMCs), collected at new diagnosis, from a patient treated with antithyroid drugs. These receptors came from a woman in her twenties or thirties with Graves disease.

This clonotype was seen a handful of times. The chain is built from TRBV11-3 and TRBJ2-2; TRBD2 is a possible D gene (6 bases). CDR3 length: 14 amino acids. The germline V and J ends were trimmed by 1 base and 7 bases, with 10 bases remaining between them. Germline loops: CDR1 SGHNT, CDR2 YENEEA. CDR3 protein: CASSLVRDFGELFF. DNA for the CDR3: TGTGCCAGCAGCTTAGTCCGGGACTTCGGGGAGCTGTTTTTT.

This clonotype was seen repeatedly, ten times or more. J is TRBJ2-3 and V is TRBV18; D might be TRBD1 (6 bases). The CDR3 runs 12 residues. V was cut by 5 bases and J by 4 bases, with 7 bases left in between. Per the germline V gene, CDR1 is KGHSH and CDR2 is LQKENI. The CDR3 DNA follows: TGTGCCAGCTCAACAGGGCCAGATACGCAGTATTTT. Its translation is CASSTGPDTQYF.

At least ten counts were recorded for this clonotype. The rearrangement uses TRBV20-1 and TRBJ2-7, with 8 bases that match TRBD1. The junction had 19 bases not matched to a gene; V was cut back by 2 bases and J by 1 base. CDR3 length equals 19 residues. Germline CDR1 is DFQATT and CDR2 is SNEGSKA (reference sequence). In nucleotides, the CDR3 is TGCAGTGCTAGACACCTTCCAGGGACAGGCCCTAAAGAATCCTACGAGCAGTACTTC. Encoded protein: CSARHLPGTGPKESYEQYF.

In its sample, this clonotype was seen many times. This sequence joins TRBV28 and TRBJ2-7; D is ambiguous. The CDR3 loop spans 14 amino acids. Germline CDR1 is MDHEN and CDR2 is SYDVKM. The V and J ends lost 5 bases and 1 base respectively, with 12 bases between them. The DNA for the CDR3 is TGTGCCAGCAGTGAACGAATTGATTCCTACGAGCAGTACTTC. Residues: CASSERIDSYEQYF. Full variable domain (outside the CDR3, taken from reference TRBV28 and TRBJ2-7): DVKVTQSSRYLVKRTGEKVFLECVQDMDHENMFWYRQDPGLGLRLIYFSYDVKMKEKGDIPEGYSVSREKKERFSLILESASTNQTSMYLCASSERIDSYEQYFGPGTRLTVT.

The rearrangement uses TRBV19 and TRBJ2-3; D is ambiguous. The length of the CDR3 is 16 residues. Per germline, CDR1 LNHDA and CDR2 SQIVND (reference sequence). Trimming took 1 base from V and 4 from J, leaving 15 bases between them. CDR3 DNA: TGTGCCAGTAGTATAGGTGCTGCGGCTTTCTCAGATACGCAGTATTTT. Translating it yields CASSIGAAAFSDTQYF.

The sample holds a few counts of this clonotype. The chain has TRBV20-1 and TRBJ2-3; 10 bases agree with TRBD2. The V gene's germline CDR1 is DFQATT and CDR2 SNEGSKA (reference sequence). The junction had 13 bases not matched to a gene; V was cut back by 2 bases and J by 5 bases. The CDR3 has 17 residues. This CDR3 is CSARNPSGRKPEDTQYF. CDR3 nucleotide sequence: TGCAGTGCTAGAAACCCTAGCGGGAGAAAACCGGAAGATACGCAGTATTTT.

This clonotype was seen ten or more times. The rearrangement links TRBV19 to TRBJ1-1; D perhaps matches TRBD1 (5 bases). The germline V gene has CDR1 LNHDA and CDR2 SQIVND (reference sequence). CDR3 length: 14 residues. Trimming stripped 5 bases from V and 5 bases from J, with 15 bases between. This chain's CDR3 is CASSPRQTWTEAFF. In nucleotides, the CDR3 is TGTGCCAGTAGTCCCAGACAGACGTGGACTGAAGCTTTCTTT.

This clonotype was counted between two and nine times. J is TRBJ2-1 and V is TRBV20-1; D is perhaps TRBD1 (8 bases). The germline V and J ends were trimmed by 3 bases and 8 bases, with 17 bases remaining between them. Germline values: CDR1 DFQATT, CDR2 SNEGSKA (reference sequence). CDR3 length: 14 amino acids. The CDR3, as DNA: TGCAGTGCTAGTAGGACTAGGGGACAGGATGAGCAGTTCTTC. Protein sequence: CSASRTRGQDEQFF.

This clonotype has ten or more counts. The V and J genes are TRBV5-5 and TRBJ2-7; the match to TRBD1 covers 11 bases. The CDR3 runs to 15 residues. With V trimmed by 4 bases and J by 4 bases, 7 bases remained unmatched. CDR1 is SGHKS, CDR2 YYEKEE, per germline (reference sequence). The CDR3 sequence is CASSIWTGGPYEQYF. The CDR3 coding sequence is TGTGCCAGCAGCATTTGGACAGGGGGCCCTTACGAGCAGTACTTC.